The 25 T cell receptor beta chains listed next were all sequenced from one sample in a study of blood T cell repertoires in COVID-19. The repertoire was sequenced with immunoSEQ multiplex PCR; TCRdb's copy has only in-frame clones and lacks some. The sample records fewer than 450,000 clones, 88% being singletons. Sequenced material: PBMCs or T cells enriched from blood (not recorded which). The origin of the receptors is a woman aged 18-29 years who had recovered from COVID-19.

The count of this clone is one. The chain has TRBV5-6 and TRBJ1-3, with 8 bases matching TRBD1. The CDR3 is 19 residues long. The ends lost 3 bases at V and 3 bases at J; junction bases unmatched: 17. Per germline, CDR1 SGHDT and CDR2 YYEEEE. DNA of the CDR3: TGTGCCAGCAGCTCCGACAGGGGCACGGGTTTTTCGTTTGGAAACACCATATATTTT. Translated, it gives CASSSDRGTGFSFGNTIYF.

The rearrangement uses TRBV10-3 and TRBJ1-1; the D gene is possibly TRBD1 (6 bases). Germline CDR1 is ENHRY and CDR2 is SYGVKD. Trimming stripped 3 bases from V and 5 bases from J, with 7 bases between. The CDR3 consists of 12 residues. CDR3 residues: CAISDRGTEAFF. Here the CDR3 DNA reads TGTGCCATCAGTGATAGGGGGACTGAAGCTTTCTTT.

To note about this clone: At the DNA level, this CDR3 is encoded by other sequences in the same sample as well. The rearrangement joins TRBV28 to TRBJ1-1; no definite D call. V was pared by 6 bases and J by 0 bases, with 5 bases between. Germline CDR1 reads MDHEN; CDR2 reads SYDVKM. The CDR3 covers 12 residues. The CDR3 loop is CASSFLNTEAFF. CDR3 coding DNA: TGTGCCAGCAGCTTTTTGAACACTGAAGCTTTCTTT.

This clone was recorded once. This CDR3 is also generated by other DNA sequences in the sample. The CDR3, as DNA: TGTGCCACCAGCAGAGACAACTACGAGCAGTACTTC. Protein sequence: CATSRDNYEQYF. The rearrangement joins TRBV15 to TRBJ2-7, with unresolved D. The CDR3 spans 12 residues. V gave up 0 bases and J gave up 3 bases, with 3 bases separating them. Germline CDR1 LNHNV, CDR2 YYDKDF (reference sequence). Complete variable domain (other parts from reference TRBV15 and TRBJ2-7): DAMVIQNPRYQVTQFGKPVTLSCSQTLNHNVMYWYQQKSSQAPKLLFHYYDKDFNNEADTPDNFQSRRPNTSFCFLDIRSPGLGDTAMYLCATSRDNYEQYFGPGTRLTVT.

The rearrangement uses TRBV7-8 and TRBJ1-6; 10 bases are shared with TRBD1. The CDR3 is 16 amino acids. V gave up 5 bases and J gave up 8 bases; unmatched junction bases: 9. Germline loops: CDR1 SGHVS, CDR2 FQNEAQ. CDR3 sequence: CASSVLTGTGDSPLHF. Written as DNA, the CDR3 is TGTGCCAGCAGCGTACTGACCGGGACAGGGGATTCACCCCTCCACTTT.

This chain uses TRBV5-4 with TRBJ1-3; 7 nucleotides line up with TRBD1. The CDR3 covers 16 residues. Per germline, CDR1 SGHNT and CDR2 YYREEE (reference sequence). V trimming: 3 bases; J trimming: 0 bases; junction bases outside the gene matches: 6. The CDR3 sequence: CASSYDRASSGNTIYF. CDR3 coding DNA: TGTGCCAGCAGCTACGACAGGGCCAGCTCTGGAAACACCATATATTTT.

The V and J genes are TRBV6-5 and TRBJ1-1, with no clear D. CDR1 and CDR2 from the germline V gene are MNHEY and SVGAGI. This CDR3 comprises 15 residues. The V gene lost 6 bases and the J gene lost 0 bases, with 14 bases spanning the gap. The CDR3 spells CASRSRSALNTEAFF. The CDR3 DNA follows: TGTGCCAGCAGGTCACGCAGTGCCTTGAACACTGAAGCTTTCTTT.

V is TRBV9 and J is TRBJ2-2; 9 positions match TRBD2. The CDR3 has 16 amino acids. Per germline, CDR1 SGDLS and CDR2 YYNGEE. J gave up 11 bases and V 0 bases, and 11 bases lay outside the gene matches. This chain's CDR3 is CASSVVAGARAIELFF. The CDR3 bases are TGTGCCAGCAGCGTAGTAGCGGGGGCCAGGGCGATAGAGCTGTTTTTT.

The V gene is TRBV9, the J gene TRBJ2-1; 9 nucleotides line up with TRBD2. Germline CDR1 is SGDLS and CDR2 is YYNGEE. J lost 3 bases, V lost 4 bases, and 11 bases had no gene match. This CDR3 comprises 17 residues. The CDR3 loop reads CASSISMAGGLYNEQFF. CDR3 DNA sequence: TGTGCCAGCAGCATCTCGATGGCGGGGGGGCTCTACAATGAGCAGTTCTTC.

The rearrangement links TRBV11-2 to TRBJ1-1; the match to TRBD1 covers 8 bases. Per the germline V gene, CDR1 is SGHAT and CDR2 is FQNNGV. The V segment lost 6 bases and the J segment 0 bases; nucleotides outside the gene matches: 12. This CDR3 has 17 residues. The CDR3 nucleotides are TGTGCCAGCAGAGGGGGAGCAGGGGGCCTCATGAACACTGAAGCTTTCTTT. It translates to CASRGGAGGLMNTEAFF.

The chain's CDR3 is CASSEEYRPGTF. The CDR3 nucleotides read TGTGCCAGCAGTGAAGAATATCGTCCGGGCACCTTC. The V gene is TRBV2, the J gene TRBJ1-2; no definite D call. The CDR3 totals 12 residues. Germline V CDR1 and CDR2: SNHLY, FYNNEI. Trimming stripped 1 base from V and 13 bases from J, with 13 bases between.

J is TRBJ1-5 and V is TRBV9; 8 bases map to TRBD1. Germline CDR1 reads SGDLS; CDR2 reads YYNGEE. Losses at the gene ends were 1 base for V and 2 bases for J; bases not matched to a gene: 2. The length of the CDR3 is 15 residues. The CDR3: CASSVQGARNQPQHF. CDR3 sequence (DNA): TGTGCCAGCAGCGTACAGGGGGCCCGCAATCAGCCCCAGCATTTT.

The chain joins TRBV7-3 to TRBJ2-6; D is ambiguous. Looked up from germline, CDR1 is SGHTA and CDR2 is FQGTGA. Trimming stripped 0 bases from V and 0 bases from J, with 3 bases between. The CDR3 runs to 15 residues. CDR3 in DNA: TGTGCCAGCAGCTTAACTAGCTCTGGGGCCAACGTCCTGACTTTC. Protein: CASSLTSSGANVLTF.

This clone appeared a single time. The gene calls are TRBV11-2 and TRBJ2-1; perhaps TRBD2 as D (5 bases). The CDR3 extends over 15 amino acids. V was clipped by 1 base and J by 7 bases, with 14 bases between them. The germline gives CDR1 SGHAT, CDR2 FQNNGV. CDR3 sequence: CASSLVTRSGNEQFF. For the CDR3, the DNA is TGTGCCAGCAGCTTAGTTACCCGGAGCGGTAATGAGCAGTTCTTC. Looking up the rest from reference TRBV11-2 and TRBJ2-1 gives the full variable domain: EAGVAQSPRYKIIEKRQSVAFWCNPISGHATLYWYQQILGQGPKLLIQFQNNGVVDDSQLPKDRFSAERLKGVDSTLKIQPAKLEDSAVYLCASSLVTRSGNEQFFGPGTRLTVL.

This clone occurred a few times. The chain recombines TRBV6-5 with TRBJ1-6, with D possibly TRBD1 on 5 matching bases. The CDR3 is 15 amino acids. Looked up from germline, CDR1 is MNHEY and CDR2 is SVGAGI. The V end was cut by 6 bases, the J end by 7 bases, with 16 bases between. The CDR3 reads CASRPQGAGNSPLHF. DNA of the CDR3: TGTGCCAGCAGACCTCAGGGTGCGGGGAATTCACCCCTCCACTTT.

This clone was detected once. This chain joins TRBV7-2 and TRBJ2-2; 9 bases fit TRBD1. The CDR3 is made up of 16 amino acids. Germline-derived CDR1 and CDR2 are SGHTA and FQGNSA. After removal of 6 bases from V and 5 bases from J, the junction contained 10 bases not matched to a gene. CDR3 in DNA: TGTGCCAGCAGTTGGGTAGGGGACAGGGTAACCGGGGAGCTGTTTTTT. Its protein is CASSWVGDRVTGELFF.

This chain joins TRBV11-2 and TRBJ1-6, with a possible D match to TRBD1 (5 bases). This CDR3 spans 15 amino acids. V shed 2 bases and J shed 10 bases, with 15 bases lying between them. Germline assignment: CDR1 SGHAT and CDR2 FQNNGV. This CDR3 is CASSLRGRNDSPLHF. CDR3 sequence (DNA): TGTGCCAGCAGCTTAAGGGGCCGGAATGACTCACCCCTCCACTTT.

The chain employs TRBV29-1 and TRBJ1-2; D is perhaps TRBD1 (6 bases). Per the germline V gene, CDR1 is SQVTM and CDR2 is ANQGSEA. The CDR3 length is 15 residues. V was cut by 0 bases and J by 2 bases, with 13 bases left in between. CDR3 residues: CSVEDVGQPNYGYTF. The CDR3 coding sequence is TGCAGCGTTGAAGACGTAGGACAGCCAAACTATGGCTACACCTTC.

The chain recombines TRBV28 with TRBJ1-5; TRBD1 agrees at 8 bases. J lost 7 bases, V lost 6 bases, and 14 bases had no gene match. The CDR3 sequence is 16 residues long. Germline V gene lookup returns CDR1 MDHEN and CDR2 SYDVKM. Here the CDR3 DNA reads TGTGCCAGCAGGCTTGACCCGAAGACAGGGGTACAGCCCCAGCATTTT. It specifies CASRLDPKTGVQPQHF.

The chain employs TRBV3-1 (or the pseudogene TRBV3-2) and TRBJ2-1; 15 nucleotides line up with TRBD2. Germline lookup yields CDR1 LGHDT and CDR2 YNNKEL (reference sequence). V lost 4 bases and J lost 3; bases outside the gene matches: 7. This CDR3 is 18 amino acids long. CDR3 coding DNA: TGTGCCAGCAGCCTGGGACTAGCGGGGGGACTTTTCTACAATGAGCAGTTCTTC. This gives the protein CASSLGLAGGLFYNEQFF.

The chain combines TRBV5-3 with TRBJ1-2; D ambiguous. TRBV5-3 is an open reading frame, and its role is uncertain. The CDR3 loop spans 15 amino acids. V lost 6 bases to trimming and J lost 2 bases, with 17 bases between them. The CDR3 DNA reads as TGTGCCAGAATCGAGGGCAGCAACGAAAACTATGGCTACACCTTC. Translating it yields CARIEGSNENYGYTF.

The chain recombines TRBV6-5 with TRBJ1-1; D is unresolved. This CDR3 has 14 amino acids. Deletions cut 6 bases from V and 1 base from J, with 12 bases between. Germline CDR1 is MNHEY and CDR2 is SVGAGI. The CDR3 nucleotides are TGTGCCAGCAGCTGGATGGGCGAGAACACTGAAGCTTTCTTT. Residues: CASSWMGENTEAFF.

CDR3 loop: CASSQPTGGDGYTF. In DNA, the CDR3 is TGCGCCAGCAGCCAGCCAACAGGAGGGGATGGCTACACCTTC. V and J are TRBV4-1 and TRBJ1-2, with D tentatively TRBD1 (5 bases). The CDR3 is 14 amino acids. The V end was cut by 3 bases, the J end by 6 bases, with 14 bases between. The germline V gene encodes CDR1 MGHRA and CDR2 YSYEKL.

With respect to this clone: At one boundary the junction diverges from the germline segment, which might be a read error. Here the CDR3 DNA reads TGTGCTAGCAGCCCTCTTGGGACAGGGGGGACCGGGGAGCTGTTTTTT. This encodes CASSPLGTGGTGELFF. V is TRBV7-7 and J is TRBJ2-2; TRBD1 agrees at 11 bases. The CDR3 is 16 residues long. Germline lookup yields CDR1 SSHAT and CDR2 FNYEAQ (reference sequence).

The gene calls are TRBV5-1 and TRBJ2-7, with 10 positions matching TRBD2. Germline V gene sequence: CDR1 SGHRS, CDR2 YFSETQ. With V trimmed by 0 bases and J by 4 bases, 10 bases remained unmatched. This CDR3 is 17 amino acids long. The CDR3 region is CASSLVGLALGGYEQYF. CDR3 DNA: TGCGCCAGCAGCTTGGTGGGACTAGCGTTGGGGGGGTACGAGCAGTACTTC. Looking up the rest from reference TRBV5-1 and TRBJ2-7 gives the full variable domain: KAGVTQTPRYLIKTRGQQVTLSCSPISGHRSVSWYQQTPGQGLQFLFEYFSETQRNKGNFPGRFSGRQFSNSRSEMNVSTLELGDSALYLCASSLVGLALGGYEQYFGPGTRLTVT.